This T cell receptor beta chain was documented in a study of T cell responses to AZD1222 COVID-19 vaccine. Whole-study findings and limits: Spike-specific TCR repertoires showed rising breadth and depth after two AZD1222 doses. Repertoire sampling happened only post peak T cell response. Per reports, nearly half of all spike-specific TCRs target regions that are unmutated in variants.

The CDR3 loop spans 12 amino acids. Germline V gene sequence: CDR1 GTSNPN, CDR2 SVGIG (reference sequence). Losses at the gene ends were 4 bases for V and 10 bases for J; bases not matched to a gene: 6. Notes on this clone: Its target is unknown.

Sequenced by immunoSEQ multiplex PCR; TCRdb stores in-frame clones only, minus some. The table has 100,000 to 150,000 clones, 90% seen once. The receptor's source is an adult in good health. The sequences come from peripheral blood, collected on day 0 of AZD1222 vaccination. V usage is TRBV30 and J usage is TRBJ2-2; the match to TRBD2 covers 7 bases. The chain's CDR3 is CAWMTSKAELFF. Here the CDR3 DNA reads TGTGCCTGGATGACTAGCAAGGCGGAGCTGTTTTTT.